The present T cell receptor (beta chain) was sequenced within a study of cytomegalovirus exposure and HLA in healthy donors. Study-wide findings and caveats: Per published reports, the classifier diagnosed cytomegalovirus status with high specificity and sensitivity. Some TCR beta chains (more than 150 of them) were listed as cytomegalovirus-associated. Several top significant clusters appeared, in a later analysis, to be linked to common viral pathogens.

Notes on this clone: Its antigen is unknown.

The PCR used 60 Vbeta and 13 Jbeta primers. Only in-frame clones appear in the TCRdb table, and some are missing; sequencing was by immunoSEQ multiplex PCR. The sample holds 150,000 to 200,000 clones, roughly 80% seen once. The V and J ends lost 0 bases and 8 bases, in that order; junction bases with no gene match: 12. From germline, CDR1 is SGHAT and CDR2 FQNNGV. The CDR3 has 17 amino acids. The V call is TRBV11-2, the J call TRBJ2-1; 8 bases fit TRBD2. The sample comprised PBMCs. This receptor was identified in a man aged 40-50 years in good health and CMV-seronegative. The CDR3 sequence: CASSLEGAGGYRDEQFF. CDR3 coding DNA: TGTGCCAGCAGCTTAGAGGGCGCGGGGGGCTACAGGGATGAGCAGTTCTTC.